This TCR beta chain was sequenced in a study of T cell repertoires in aging, cancer and after chemotherapy. Trimming pared 4 bases from V and 4 bases from J, leaving 17 bases between. Germline V lookup: CDR1 SEHNR, CDR2 FQNEAQ (reference sequence). The CDR3 covers 15 residues. TRB rearrangements spanning V, D and J were amplified using mixed TRB-A/B primers. Each CDR3 protein is one row after TCRdb ran MiXCR on the multiplex PCR reads. There are just under 4,500 distinct CDR3 sequences in the sample; 64% occur only once, and 25% to 30% lies in the top ten. Peripheral blood genomic DNA, not sorted cells or RNA, was the template.

This sequence joins TRBV7-9 and TRBJ2-7; D possibly corresponds to TRBD1 (6 bases). Sequencing was carried out using blood. The TCR comes from a human donor with a solid tumor. CDR3 in DNA: TGTGCCAGCAGCTCCCCGGGACAAAGGATGTACGAGCAGTACTTC. Its translation is CASSSPGQRMYEQYF.